The T cell receptor beta chain under discussion was sequenced for a study of CD8 T cells in Susac syndrome. V lost 5 bases to trimming and J lost 8 bases, with 19 bases between them. The V gene's germline CDR1 is SGHRS and CDR2 YFSETQ. This CDR3 is 15 amino acids long. Reverse transcription of about 0.45 to 1 ug RNA was performed with random hexamers. By means of immunoSEQ multiplex PCR, TCR beta CDR3 spanning 54 Vbeta and 13 Jbeta underwent amplification. TCRdb analysed the immunoSEQ multiplex PCR reads with MiXCR anew, one entry per CDR3 protein. The table has roughly 130,000 distinct CDR3 sequences, 85% to 95% seen once; the top ten hold approximately 0.11%.

This TCR was sampled from a human donor with multiple sclerosis. Sequencing was carried out using CD4+ T cells from PBMCs. The chain combines TRBV5-1 with TRBJ1-4; TRBD1 might be the D (6 bases). Written as DNA, the CDR3 is TGCGCCAGCAGACCCTGGACAGAGCCTAGGGAAAAACTGTTTTTT. It is translated as CASRPWTEPREKLFF.